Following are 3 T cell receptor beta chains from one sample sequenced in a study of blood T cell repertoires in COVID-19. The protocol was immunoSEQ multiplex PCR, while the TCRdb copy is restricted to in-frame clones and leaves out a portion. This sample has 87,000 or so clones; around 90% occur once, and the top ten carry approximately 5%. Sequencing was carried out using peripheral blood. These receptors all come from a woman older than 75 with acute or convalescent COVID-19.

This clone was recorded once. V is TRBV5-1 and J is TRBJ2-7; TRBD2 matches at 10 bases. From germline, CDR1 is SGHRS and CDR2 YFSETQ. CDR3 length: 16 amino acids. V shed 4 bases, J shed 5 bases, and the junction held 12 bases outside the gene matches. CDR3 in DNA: TGCGCCAGCAGCCTTGGGGCTAGCGGGAGTAGCGACGAGCAGTACTTC. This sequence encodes CASSLGASGSSDEQYF.

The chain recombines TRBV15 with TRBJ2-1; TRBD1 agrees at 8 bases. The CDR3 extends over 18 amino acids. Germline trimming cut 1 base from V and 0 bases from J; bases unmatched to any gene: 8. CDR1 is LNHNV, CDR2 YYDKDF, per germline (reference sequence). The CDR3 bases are TGTGCCACCAGCAGAGCCACAGGGGGTTCTAGCTCCTACAATGAGCAGTTCTTC. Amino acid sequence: CATSRATGGSSSYNEQFF.

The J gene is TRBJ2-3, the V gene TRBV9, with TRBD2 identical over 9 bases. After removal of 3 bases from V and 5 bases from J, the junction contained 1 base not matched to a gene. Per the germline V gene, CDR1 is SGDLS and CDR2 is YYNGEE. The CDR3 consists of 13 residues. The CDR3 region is CASSGGGEDTQYF. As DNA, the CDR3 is TGTGCCAGCAGCGGCGGGGGGGAAGATACGCAGTATTTT.